This T cell receptor (beta chain) was documented in a study of shared clonotypes between healthy human individuals. Study as a whole: Per donor, three plates held CD4 naive cells, three held CD4 memory, two held CD8 naive and one held CD8 memory.

The assay ran at deep level. Profiling relied on immunoSEQ multiplex PCR, and the TCRdb table lists in-frame clones only, not all of them. The profile shows hundreds of thousands of clones, roughly 96% of them singletons. CD8 cells regarded as naive lacked CD45RO, were positively chosen for CCR7, and omitted terminally differentiated effector memory CD45RA+ cells. Only one count was recorded for this clone. Sequences were obtained from naive CD8+ T cells sorted from blood. This receptor was identified in a woman in her thirties in good health.

The CDR3 region has the DNA TGCAGCGTTGACGGGGACAACTCCTACGAGCAGTACTTC. Translating gives CSVDGDNSYEQYF. The chain links TRBV29-1 to TRBJ2-7; possible D gene TRBD1, 6 bases. Germline V gives CDR1 SQVTM, CDR2 ANQGSEA. The CDR3 is made up of 13 amino acids. V was trimmed by 3 bases and J by 0 bases, leaving 9 bases between them.